The present T cell receptor beta chain was sequenced within a study of T cells in Graves' hyperthyroidism and ophthalmopathy. J lost 0 bases, V lost 3 bases, and 6 bases had no gene match. The CDR3 contains 16 residues. Germline lookup yields CDR1 MDHEN and CDR2 SYDVKM. This clonotype has at least ten counts. There were TCR beta CDR3 regions amplified from RNA transcripts. The primer set for the first-round RT-PCR of the TCR CDR3 was HTBI. Via MiXCR, TCRdb re-called the multiplex PCR reads, giving one row per CDR3 protein. The sample lists roughly 240,000 distinct CDR3 sequences; approximately 25% were seen once.

This sequence joins TRBV28 and TRBJ1-1; 8 nucleotides line up with TRBD1. The sequence was obtained from a woman between 40 and 50 years old with Graves' ophthalmopathy. Material for sequencing was blood. The CDR3 sequence is CASSLPGTGMNTEAFF. The CDR3, as DNA: TGTGCCAGCAGTTTGCCCGGGACAGGCATGAACACTGAAGCTTTCTTT. Supplemented by reference TRBV28 and TRBJ1-1, the full variable domain reads DVKVTQSSRYLVKRTGEKVFLECVQDMDHENMFWYRQDPGLGLRLIYFSYDVKMKEKGDIPEGYSVSREKKERFSLILESASTNQTSMYLCASSLPGTGMNTEAFFGQGTRLTVV.